A selection of T cell receptor beta chains follows, all from one sample in a study of post-analysis software for immune sequencing data. TCRdb redid the calling of the PCR reads with MiXCR, one entry per CDR3 protein. The sample consists of 650,000 to 850,000 distinct CDR3 sequences, 40% to 55% of them appearing once. Sequenced sample: blood. The receptors were sampled from a girl aged 5-17 years with multiple sclerosis. CDR3s leave out the opening cysteine and the closing phenylalanine or tryptophan.

TRBJ2-1,TRBV6-5,ASSYKGHGDEQF
TRBJ1-2,TRBV9,ASSVYDGSNYGYT
TRBJ2-3,TRBV6-2/TRBV6-3,ATGVGDTQY
TRBJ1-5,TRBV7-8,ASGGGEGRNQPQH
TRBJ2-1,TRBV9,ASSVGLRASYNEQF
TRBJ1-4,TRBV30,AWSDPGKLF
TRBJ2-5,TRBV29-1,SVEGEGSKQETQY
TRBJ2-6,TRBV5-1,ASRRPAGRHSGANVRT
TRBJ2-1,TRBV29-1,SVAGYNEQF
TRBJ2-1,TRBV7-9,ASRFSLAGSNEQF
TRBJ2-7,TRBV5-1,ASSSGASGSGEQY
TRBJ1-4,TRBV10-3,AISDERGGEKLF
TRBJ2-7,TRBV6-1,ASSIQEAGTVYEQY
TRBJ2-3,TRBV13,ASSKTSGSTDTQY
TRBJ2-7,TRBV5-1,ASSLGRGRLYEQY
TRBJ1-5,TRBV3-1,ASSQEWAAQPQH
TRBJ1-2,TRBV6-6,ATREDYGYT
TRBJ2-7,TRBV12-3/TRBV12-4,ASSLGGRSPYEQY
TRBJ2-1,TRBV7-9,ASSFQKGLATTDEQF
TRBJ2-1,TRBV7-9,ASSPPGLAANEQF
TRBJ1-2,TRBV29-1,SVITGNGYT
TRBJ2-7,TRBV4-2,ASSQGGVSNQY
TRBJ2-7,TRBV20-1,SAKSGLANPYEQY
TRBJ2-3,TRBV6-5,ASSYSFSSGTSTDTQY
NA,TRBV5-1,ASSSGLAGGEVYEQY
TRBJ1-2,TRBV7-2,ASSIRGQPPHYGYT